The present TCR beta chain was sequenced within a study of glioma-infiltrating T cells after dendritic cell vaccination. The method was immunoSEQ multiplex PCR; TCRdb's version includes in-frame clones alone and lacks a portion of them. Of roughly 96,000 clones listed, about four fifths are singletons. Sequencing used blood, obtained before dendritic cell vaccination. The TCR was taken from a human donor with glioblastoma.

CDR3 sequence: CASSDSYSPLHF. Here the CDR3 DNA reads TGTGCCAGCAGCGACTCTTATTCACCCCTCCACTTT. This chain joins TRBV2 and TRBJ1-6, with D uncertain. This CDR3 has 12 residues. Germline V gene lookup returns CDR1 SNHLY and CDR2 FYNNEI. V lost 6 bases and J 8 bases, leaving 8 bases between the germline ends.